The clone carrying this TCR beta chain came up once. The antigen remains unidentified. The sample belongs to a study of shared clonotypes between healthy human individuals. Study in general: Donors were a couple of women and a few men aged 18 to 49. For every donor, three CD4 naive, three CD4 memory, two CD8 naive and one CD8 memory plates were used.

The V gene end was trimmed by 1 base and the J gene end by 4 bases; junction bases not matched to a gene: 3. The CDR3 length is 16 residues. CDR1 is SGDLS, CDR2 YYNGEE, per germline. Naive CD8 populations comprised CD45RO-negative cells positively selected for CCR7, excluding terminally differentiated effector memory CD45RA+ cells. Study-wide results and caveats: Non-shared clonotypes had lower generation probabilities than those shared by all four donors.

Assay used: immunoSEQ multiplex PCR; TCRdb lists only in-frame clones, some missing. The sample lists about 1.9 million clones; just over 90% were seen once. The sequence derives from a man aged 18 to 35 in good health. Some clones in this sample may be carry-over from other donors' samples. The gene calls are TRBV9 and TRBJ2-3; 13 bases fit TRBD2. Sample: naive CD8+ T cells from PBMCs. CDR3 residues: CASSVQTSGGPDTQYF. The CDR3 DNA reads TGTGCCAGCAGCGTACAGACTAGCGGGGGGCCAGATACGCAGTATTTT.